This entry describes one T cell receptor beta chain. A read error may account for a junction end that differs from germline. The same CDR3 is also encoded by other DNA sequences in this sample. This sample is part of a study of metastatic and nonmetastatic thyroid tumors. TCRdb re-clonotyped the PCR reads through MiXCR. The sample shows about 33,000 clones, over 15% of them seen only once. Patients had received no treatment of any kind before thyroid surgery. Sequenced sample: blood. This receptor was obtained from a female donor with papillary thyroid cancer or a benign thyroid nodule (not recorded which). Some clones in this sample may be carry-over from other donors' samples.

Written as DNA, the CDR3 is TGCGCCAGCAGCCCCATGGCACTAAGGAACACTGAGGCTTTCTTT. Its translation is CASSPMALRNTEAFF. The chain uses TRBV5-1 and TRBJ1-1; D is undetermined. Germline lookup yields CDR1 SGHRS and CDR2 YFSETQ. The CDR3 contains 15 residues.